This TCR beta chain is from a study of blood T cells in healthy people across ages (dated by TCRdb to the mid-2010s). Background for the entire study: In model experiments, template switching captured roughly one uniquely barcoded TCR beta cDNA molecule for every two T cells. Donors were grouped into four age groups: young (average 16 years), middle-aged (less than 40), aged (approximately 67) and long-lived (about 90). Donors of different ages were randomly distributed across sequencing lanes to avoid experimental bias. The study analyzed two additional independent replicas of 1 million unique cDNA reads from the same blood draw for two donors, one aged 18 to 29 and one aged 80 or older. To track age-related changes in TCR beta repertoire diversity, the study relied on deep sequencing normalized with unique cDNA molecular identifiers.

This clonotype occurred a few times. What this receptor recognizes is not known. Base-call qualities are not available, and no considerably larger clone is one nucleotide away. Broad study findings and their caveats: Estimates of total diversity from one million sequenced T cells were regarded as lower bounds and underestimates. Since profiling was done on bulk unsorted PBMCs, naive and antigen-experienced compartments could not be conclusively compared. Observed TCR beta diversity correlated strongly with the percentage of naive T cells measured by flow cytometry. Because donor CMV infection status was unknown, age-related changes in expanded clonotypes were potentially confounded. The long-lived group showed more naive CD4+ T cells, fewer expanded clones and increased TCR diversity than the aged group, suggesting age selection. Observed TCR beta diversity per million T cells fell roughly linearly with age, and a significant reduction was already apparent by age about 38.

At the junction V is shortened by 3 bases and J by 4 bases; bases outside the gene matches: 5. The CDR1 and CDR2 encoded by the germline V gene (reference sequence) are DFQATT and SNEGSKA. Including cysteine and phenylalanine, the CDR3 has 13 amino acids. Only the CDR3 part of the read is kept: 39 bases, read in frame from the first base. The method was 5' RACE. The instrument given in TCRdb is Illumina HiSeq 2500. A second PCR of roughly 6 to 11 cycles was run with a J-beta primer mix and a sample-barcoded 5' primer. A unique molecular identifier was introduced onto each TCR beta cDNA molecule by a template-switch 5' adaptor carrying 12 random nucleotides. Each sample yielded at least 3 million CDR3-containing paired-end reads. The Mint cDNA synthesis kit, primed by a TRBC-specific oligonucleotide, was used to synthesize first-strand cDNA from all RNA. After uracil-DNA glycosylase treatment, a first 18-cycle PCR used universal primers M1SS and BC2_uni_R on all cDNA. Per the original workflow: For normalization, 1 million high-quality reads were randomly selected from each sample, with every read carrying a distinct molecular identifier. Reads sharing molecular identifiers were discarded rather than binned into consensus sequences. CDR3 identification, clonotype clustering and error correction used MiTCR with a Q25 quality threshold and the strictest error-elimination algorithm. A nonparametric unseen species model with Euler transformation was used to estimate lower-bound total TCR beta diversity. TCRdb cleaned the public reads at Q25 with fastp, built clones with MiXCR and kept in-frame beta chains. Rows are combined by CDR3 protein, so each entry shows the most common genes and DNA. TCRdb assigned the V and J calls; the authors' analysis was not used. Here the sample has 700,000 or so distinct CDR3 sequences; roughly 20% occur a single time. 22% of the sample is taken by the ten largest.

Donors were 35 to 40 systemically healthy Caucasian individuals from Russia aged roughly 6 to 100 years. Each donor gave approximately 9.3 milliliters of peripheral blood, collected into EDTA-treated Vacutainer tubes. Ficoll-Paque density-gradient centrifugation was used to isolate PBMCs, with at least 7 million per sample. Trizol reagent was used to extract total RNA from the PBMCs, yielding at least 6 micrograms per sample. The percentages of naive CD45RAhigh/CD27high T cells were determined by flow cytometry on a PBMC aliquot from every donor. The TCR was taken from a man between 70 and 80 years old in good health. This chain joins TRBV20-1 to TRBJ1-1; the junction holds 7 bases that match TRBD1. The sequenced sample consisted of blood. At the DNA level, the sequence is TGCAGTGCTAGTGACAGGGTACGCACTGAAGCTTTCTTT. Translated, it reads CSASDRVRTEAFF.